The clone carrying this T cell receptor (beta chain) is classed as medium-sized. The antigen is unknown. The entry originates in a study of spatial heterogeneity in lung cancer. Noted time point: sample taken at primary tumor resection. Samples were obtained from 70 or so donors, all untreated early-stage non-small cell lung cancer patients. Points from the study as a whole: Mutation tallies in tumors tracked expanded intratumoral alpha and beta TCR counts.

This CDR3 has 17 amino acids. Germline assignment: CDR1 SGHDN and CDR2 FVKESK. V lost 2 bases, J lost 3 bases, and 9 bases stayed unmatched. TCRdb itself ran the 5' RACE reads through MiXCR, one entry per CDR3 protein. This table has 3,000 to 3,500 distinct CDR3 sequences, under 6.5% appearing once. The sequence derives from a male donor with early-stage non-small cell lung cancer. The V and J genes are TRBV14 and TRBJ2-3; TRBD1 agrees at 9 bases. The material was lung tumor tissue, obtained at surgery. The CDR3, as DNA: TGTGCCAGCAGCCAATGGGACAGGGAAGGTTGGACAGATACGCAGTATTTT. As protein: CASSQWDREGWTDTQYF.